This entry is about one T cell receptor (beta chain). As yet, its antigen is unknown. The germline V gene encodes CDR1 SGHRS and CDR2 YFSETQ. V lost 6 bases and J lost 2, with 15 bases in between. CDR3 length: 14 amino acids. Random hexamers were used to reverse transcribe an amount of about 0.5 to 1 ug RNA. A single record per CDR3 protein comes from TCRdb applying MiXCR to the immunoSEQ multiplex PCR reads. The table records more than 100,000 distinct CDR3 sequences, about 95% of them present only once. The data stem from a study of CD8 T cells in Susac syndrome. General study results and limits: In Susac syndrome, CD8+ expansion was highest in TEMRA and active disease.

This sequence joins TRBV5-1 and TRBJ2-7; D tentatively fits TRBD1 or TRBD2 (5 bases each). Source material: CD8+ T cells from PBMCs. The sequence was obtained from a human donor with Susac syndrome. Written as DNA, the CDR3 is TGCGCCAGCACCCTGAAGGGACCAACCTACGAGCAGTACTTC. It yields the protein CASTLKGPTYEQYF.